The rows below give T cell receptor beta chains drawn from one sample of a study of blood T cell repertoires in COVID-19. Libraries were prepared by immunoSEQ multiplex PCR; TCRdb keeps only in-frame clonotypes and omits some of them. The sample carries roughly 200,000 clones, around 85% recorded once. What was sequenced was peripheral blood. These TCRs come from a woman aged 55-70 years with acute or convalescent COVID-19. Both conserved end residues are part of each CDR3. D genes are given only for firm matches. Size is stated for part of the rows, as once, few or many counts, or as a class when the clone is expanded.

D gene	V gene	clone size	J gene	CDR3 protein	CDR3 DNA
NA	TRBV19	once	TRBJ2-3	CASRASVNRDTQYF	TGTGCCAGTAGGGCTAGCGTGAATAGGGATACGCAGTATTTT
NA	TRBV30	NA	TRBJ1-6	CAWDRASTNSPLHF	TGTGCCTGGGACCGAGCGTCGACGAATTCACCCCTCCACTTT
TRBD1	TRBV2	NA	TRBJ2-1	CASRPQGSRHNEQFF	TGTGCCAGCAGACCACAGGGGTCTCGACACAATGAGCAGTTCTTC
TRBD2	TRBV7-9	NA	TRBJ2-4	CASTTSDPKNIQYF	TGTGCCAGCACCACTAGCGACCCCAAAAACATTCAGTACTTC
TRBD2	TRBV7-7	NA	TRBJ2-1	CASSQSGTRTNEQFF	TGTGCTAGCAGCCAGTCCGGGACTAGAACCAATGAGCAGTTCTTC
NA	TRBV11-2	NA	TRBJ1-4	CASSLGQREKLFF	TGTGCCAGCAGCTTGGGGCAAAGGGAAAAACTGTTTTTT
NA	TRBV15	NA	TRBJ2-1	CATSRDRGSLTYNEQFF	TGTGCCACCAGCAGAGATCGGGGTAGCCTGACCTACAATGAGCAGTTCTTC
NA	TRBV6-1	NA	TRBJ1-3	CASSELSTGTGNTIYF	TGTGCCAGCAGTGAGCTTTCCACAGGAACTGGAAACACCATATATTTT
NA	TRBV21-1	NA	TRBJ1-4	CASSARLRDCPEKLFF	TGTGCCAGCAGCGCCCGCCTTAGGGACTGTCCTGAAAAACTGTTTTTT
NA	TRBV7-8	NA	TRBJ2-5	CASSLDQGYMETQYF	TGTGCCAGCAGCTTAGACCAGGGGTATATGGAGACCCAGTACTTC
NA	TRBV14	once	TRBJ2-1	CASSQEWLVGNEQFF	TGTGCCAGCAGCCAAGAATGGCTAGTCGGGAATGAGCAGTTCTTC
NA	TRBV7-9	NA	TRBJ2-6	CASSRAGRSGANVLTF	TGTGCCAGCAGCCGGGCAGGGAGGTCTGGGGCCAACGTCCTGACTTTC
TRBD1	TRBV10-3	NA	TRBJ2-3	CAISTGASTDTQYF	TGTGCCATCAGTACAGGGGCCAGCACAGATACGCAGTATTTT
TRBD1	TRBV2	medium-sized	TRBJ1-4	CASRDRVGSEKLFF	TGTGCCAGCAGGGACAGGGTCGGGAGTGAAAAACTGTTTTTT
NA	TRBV7-8	NA	TRBJ1-1	CASSPGPDMVNTEAFF	TGTGCCAGCAGCCCCGGCCCCGACATGGTGAACACTGAAGCTTTCTTT
TRBD1	TRBV5-5	NA	TRBJ2-1	CASSLRQGIYNEQFF	TGTGCCAGCAGCCTGCGACAGGGGATCTACAATGAGCAGTTCTTC
TRBD1	TRBV2	NA	TRBJ1-2	CASSGRQGEGYTF	TGTGCCAGCAGTGGGCGACAGGGCGAAGGCTACACCTTC
TRBD1	TRBV24-1	NA	TRBJ1-1	CATSQGEDTEAFF	TGTGCCACATCACAGGGGGAGGACACTGAAGCTTTCTTT
TRBD2	TRBV5-1	NA	TRBJ2-1	CASSLGGGRSNEQFF	TGCGCCAGCAGCTTGGGGGGCGGGAGGTCGAATGAGCAGTTCTTC
TRBD1	TRBV18	few	TRBJ2-1	CASSPPGQGPYNEQFF	TGTGCCAGCTCACCACCCGGACAGGGGCCCTACAATGAGCAGTTCTTC
NA	TRBV3-1/TRBV3-2	NA	TRBJ1-2	CASSHPGGAGGYTF	TGTGCCAGCAGCCATCCCGGGGGGGCGGGCGGCTACACCTTC
TRBD2	TRBV10-2	NA	TRBJ2-1	CASLAGLPYNEQFF	TGCGCCAGTTTAGCGGGCCTACCCTACAATGAGCAGTTCTTC
TRBD1	TRBV5-1	few	TRBJ1-2	CASFPSTGGNYGYTF	TGCGCCAGCTTCCCCTCGACAGGGGGTAACTATGGCTACACCTTC
TRBD2	TRBV4-1	once	TRBJ2-1	CASSQGLAGPYNEQFF	TGCGCCAGCAGCCAAGGACTAGCGGGACCCTACAATGAGCAGTTCTTC
TRBD1	TRBV19	NA	TRBJ1-2	CRQGTLFNYGYTF	TGTAGACAGGGGACACTTTTTAACTATGGCTACACCTTC
NA	TRBV9	NA	TRBJ2-3	CASTPRAHTDTQYF	TGTGCCTCAACCCCGCGGGCCCACACAGATACGCAGTATTTT
NA	TRBV28	NA	TRBJ1-5	CASTITPGYSNQPQHF	TGTGCCAGCACCATTACCCCAGGCTATAGCAATCAGCCCCAGCATTTT
NA	TRBV30	NA	TRBJ1-5	CAWGRGGGNQPQHF	TGTGCCTGGGGCCGTGGGGGGGGCAATCAGCCCCAGCATTTT
NA	TRBV28	NA	TRBJ2-2	CASSLAGAGTGELFF	TGTGCCAGCAGTTTGGCGGGGGCGGGGACCGGGGAGCTGTTTTTT
NA	TRBV6-5	NA	TRBJ1-2	CASSYYRDYGYTF	TGTGCCAGCAGTTATTACAGGGACTATGGCTACACCTTC
TRBD1	TRBV11-2	NA	TRBJ2-7	CASSVDRGEQYF	TGTGCCAGCAGCGTCGACAGGGGCGAGCAGTACTTC
NA	TRBV2	NA	TRBJ1-6	CASSEGGAGRGIYSPLHF	TGTGCCAGCAGTGAAGGCGGGGCGGGCCGAGGAATCTATTCACCCCTCCACTTT
TRBD2	TRBV29-1	NA	TRBJ2-5	CSVHSGRGGETQYF	TGCAGCGTTCATAGCGGGAGGGGTGGAGAGACCCAGTACTTC
NA	TRBV6-6	few	TRBJ2-2	CASSYGPNTGELFF	TGTGCCAGCAGTTATGGCCCTAACACCGGGGAGCTGTTTTTT
NA	TRBV3-1/TRBV3-2	NA	TRBJ1-1	CASSQDLSNTEAFF	TGTGCCAGCAGCCAAGATCTGTCCAACACTGAAGCTTTCTTT
TRBD1	TRBV5-1	NA	TRBJ2-3	CASTLGQATTDTQYF	TGCGCCAGCACCCTAGGACAGGCGACCACAGATACGCAGTATTTT
NA	TRBV3-1/TRBV3-2	once	TRBJ2-5	CASSPLGRETQYF	TGTGCCAGCAGCCCCCTTGGGAGGGAGACCCAGTACTTC
NA	TRBV28	once	TRBJ1-1	CASITGGRAEAFF	TGTGCCAGCATAACCGGTGGCAGGGCCGAAGCTTTCTTT
TRBD1	TRBV19	few	TRBJ1-3	CASSSQGNGNTIYF	TGTGCCAGTAGTTCACAGGGGAACGGAAACACCATATATTTT
TRBD1	TRBV5-1	NA	TRBJ1-3	CASKRTGSRGNTIYF	TGCGCCAGTAAAAGGACAGGGAGTCGTGGAAACACCATATATTTT
NA	TRBV4-1	NA	TRBJ2-7	CASSQGASISYEQYF	TGCGCCAGCAGCCAAGGAGCCTCTATCTCCTACGAGCAGTACTTC
NA	TRBV2	NA	TRBJ1-4	CASMAEKLFF	TGTGCCAGCATGGCTGAAAAACTGTTTTTT
TRBD1	TRBV24-1	NA	TRBJ1-1	CATSDPRGSEAFF	TGTGCCACCAGTGATCCCAGGGGGAGTGAAGCTTTCTTT
TRBD2	TRBV5-1	once	TRBJ2-1	CASSFDTSGRGEQFF	TGCGCCAGCAGCTTTGACACTAGCGGGAGAGGTGAGCAGTTCTTC
TRBD1	TRBV30	NA	TRBJ1-4	CAWSVPRQGSEKLFF	TGTGCCTGGAGTGTACCGCGACAGGGCAGTGAAAAACTGTTTTTT
TRBD2	TRBV27	NA	TRBJ2-1	CASSFRMRTSGRDINEQFF	TGTGCCAGCAGTTTCCGAATGAGAACTAGCGGGAGAGACATCAATGAGCAGTTCTTC